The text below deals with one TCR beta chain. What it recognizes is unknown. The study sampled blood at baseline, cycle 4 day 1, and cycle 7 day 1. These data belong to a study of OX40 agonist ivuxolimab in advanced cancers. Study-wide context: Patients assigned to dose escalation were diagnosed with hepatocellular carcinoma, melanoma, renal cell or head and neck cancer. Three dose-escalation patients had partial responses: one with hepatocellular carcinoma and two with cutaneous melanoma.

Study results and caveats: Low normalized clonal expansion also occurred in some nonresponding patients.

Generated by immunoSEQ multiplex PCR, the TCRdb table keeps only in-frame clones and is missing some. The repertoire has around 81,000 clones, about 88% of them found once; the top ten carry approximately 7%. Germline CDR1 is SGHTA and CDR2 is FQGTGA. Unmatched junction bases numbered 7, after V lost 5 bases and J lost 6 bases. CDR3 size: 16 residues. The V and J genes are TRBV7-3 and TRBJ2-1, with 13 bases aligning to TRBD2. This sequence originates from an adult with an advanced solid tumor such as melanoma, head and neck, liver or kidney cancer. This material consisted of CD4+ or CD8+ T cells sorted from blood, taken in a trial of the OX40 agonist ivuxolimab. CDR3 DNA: TGTGCCAGCAGCCCCGCGGGACTAGCGGGACCCAATGAGCAGTTCTTC. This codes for CASSPAGLAGPNEQFF.